The rows below give T cell receptor beta chains drawn from one sample of a study of cytomegalovirus exposure and HLA in healthy donors. Clones were sequenced by immunoSEQ multiplex PCR, and TCRdb holds only the in-frame ones, with some missing. The data contain roughly 200,000 clones, about 90% of them seen just once; the ten biggest clones take up 1.3%. Sequencing input: PBMCs. The receptors were sampled from a man aged 25-45 years in good health and CMV-seronegative. CDR3s include the opening cysteine and the closing phenylalanine or tryptophan. The D gene is left open where the match is weak. Only some rows state a clone size, as once, few, many or a class for expanded clones.

j_gene | abundance | d_gene | v_gene | CDR3nt | CDR3aa
TRBJ1-5 | - | - | TRBV5-6 | TGTGCCAGCAGCTTGAAAGGGCGACAGGCGAATCAGCCCCAGCATTTT | CASSLKGRQANQPQHF
TRBJ1-5 | - | - | TRBV6-5 | TGTGCCAGCAGTTTGGCAGGGGAACTGCCCCAGCATTTT | CASSLAGELPQHF
TRBJ2-2 | - | - | TRBV7-9 | TGTGCCAGCAGCTTAATGTTCAGGGAGGTTCGCACCGGGGAGCTGTTTTTT | CASSLMFREVRTGELFF
TRBJ1-1 | - | - | TRBV15 | TGTGCCACCAGGGCACAGGGATCACGGCCGAACACTGAAGCTTTCTTT | CATRAQGSRPNTEAFF
TRBJ2-7 | once | TRBD2 | TRBV5-5 | TGTGCCAGCAGCTCTCCCGGGACTAGCGCGGGCTACGAGCAGTACTTC | CASSSPGTSAGYEQYF
TRBJ2-5 | - | - | TRBV11-3 | TGTGCCAGCAGCAAAAGGGTGGGGCAGGGGCGAGAGACCCAGTACTTC | CASSKRVGQGRETQYF
TRBJ2-7 | - | TRBD1 | TRBV27 | TGTGCCAGCAGTCATGGGACAGGCGAGCAGTACTTC | CASSHGTGEQYF
TRBJ2-3 | - | - | TRBV19 | TGTGCCAGTAGTAGCAATGGGGGGAGCACAGATACGCAGTATTTT | CASSSNGGSTDTQYF
TRBJ1-5 | - | - | TRBV27 | TGTGCCAGCAGTTTAGCCAGGCATCAGCCCCAGCATTTT | CASSLARHQPQHF
TRBJ2-7 | - | TRBD1 | TRBV5-6 | TGTGCCAGCAGCTCCGACAGGGCCTACGAGCAGTACTTC | CASSSDRAYEQYF
TRBJ2-7 | - | - | TRBV7-2 | TGTGCCAGCAGTTCCGGGACAAAAGGACACGAGCAGTACTTC | CASSSGTKGHEQYF
TRBJ2-7 | - | - | TRBV7-9 | TGTGCCAGCAGCTTACTTATGAGCTACGAGCAGTACTTC | CASSLLMSYEQYF
TRBJ1-1 | few | - | TRBV9 | TGTGCCAGCAGCGTGGAACAGGCTACACGGGCTTTCTTT | CASSVEQATRAFF
TRBJ2-7 | - | - | TRBV7-2 | TGTGCCAGCAGCTCCGGGACAATCTCCTACGAGCAGTACTTC | CASSSGTISYEQYF
TRBJ2-6 | - | - | TRBV7-6 | TGTGCCAGCAGCCAAGGGGGCTCTGGGGCCAACGTCCTGACTTTC | CASSQGGSGANVLTF
TRBJ1-5 | - | - | TRBV15 | TGTGCCACCAGCAGGGTAAGGTGGCAGGTGGATAGCAATCAGCCCCAGCATTTT | CATSRVRWQVDSNQPQHF
TRBJ1-4 | - | TRBD1 | TRBV7-2 | TGTGCCAGCACCTCACGCGACAGGGGGGCTAATGAAAAACTGTTTTTT | CASTSRDRGANEKLFF
TRBJ1-4 | - | - | TRBV7-9 | TGTGCCAGCAGCTCCCAGGGTATTGCAACTAATGAAAAACTGTTTTTT | CASSSQGIATNEKLFF
TRBJ1-5 | - | TRBD1 | TRBV29-1 | TGCAGCGTTGGGGTCAGGGGGATTCAGCCCCAGCATTTT | CSVGVRGIQPQHF
TRBJ2-3 | few | TRBD1 | TRBV4-3 | TGCGCCAGCAGCCGACAGGGAGATACGCAGTATTTT | CASSRQGDTQYF
TRBJ1-6 | - | - | TRBV6-5 | TGTGCCACCCAGGGGAATTCACCCCTCCACTTT | CATQGNSPLHF
TRBJ2-6 | - | - | TRBV28 | TGTGCCAGCAGTCTCCGGCCTGGGGGGTCTTTCTCCGGGGCCAACGTCCTGACTTTC | CASSLRPGGSFSGANVLTF
TRBJ2-1 | - | - | TRBV27 | TGTGCCAGCAGTTACTCTAGCGCTAAGGGCGATGAGCAGTTCTTC | CASSYSSAKGDEQFF
TRBJ1-2 | - | - | TRBV6-5 | TGTGCCAGCAGGGGAACGACAGCCCCTAACTATGGCTACACCTTC | CASRGTTAPNYGYTF
TRBJ1-5 | - | - | TRBV6-1 | TGTGCCAGCAGCCCAGGGGCAGGAGGTCAGCCCCAGCATTTT | CASSPGAGGQPQHF
TRBJ2-2 | few | - | TRBV6-4 | TGTGCCAGCCGGGGTCCTGGGGAGCTGTTTTTT | CASRGPGELFF
TRBJ2-1 | - | TRBD1 | TRBV4-1 | TGCGCCAGCAGCCAACGACCGGGTCAGGGGGATGAGCAGTTCTTC | CASSQRPGQGDEQFF
TRBJ2-5 | - | - | TRBV4-2 | TGTGCCAGCAGCCAAGATGGTACAGCCCAGAATCGAGAGACCCAGTACTTC | CASSQDGTAQNRETQYF
TRBJ2-5 | - | - | TRBV28 | TGTGCCAGCAGTTCGCCGGGCCAAGAGACCCAGTACTTC | CASSSPGQETQYF
TRBJ2-6 | - | TRBD1 | TRBV4-2 | TGTGCCAGCAGCCAAGGGGCAGGGGGTTCCTCTGGGGCCAACGTCCTGACTTTC | CASSQGAGGSSGANVLTF
TRBJ1-1 | - | TRBD1 | TRBV28 | TGTGCCAGCAGTTTGGAGACAGGGCGTGGGGCTGAAGCTTTCTTT | CASSLETGRGAEAFF
TRBJ1-1 | - | - | TRBV5-1 | TGCGCCAGCAGCTTGGTGCCAGACACTGAAGCTTTCTTT | CASSLVPDTEAFF
TRBJ2-1 | few | - | TRBV21-1 | TGTGCCAGCAGCAAAGTCCTTGGGGGACTAGCCCACAATGAGCAGTTCTTC | CASSKVLGGLAHNEQFF
TRBJ2-4 | - | - | TRBV2 | TGTGCCAGCACCTTTGATCCGGAGGTGGCCAAAAACATTCAGTACTTC | CASTFDPEVAKNIQYF
TRBJ1-6 | - | TRBD1 | TRBV5-4 | TGTGCCAGCAGCACGGACAGGGAGGATTCACCCCTCCACTTT | CASSTDREDSPLHF
TRBJ2-1 | few | TRBD2 | TRBV19 | TGTGCCAGTAGTATTTTGATGAGCGGGGGGACCAATGAGCAGTTCTTC | CASSILMSGGTNEQFF
TRBJ2-7 | - | - | TRBV10-3 | TGTGCCATCAGTGATCAGGGAATGGGCTACGAGCAGTACTTC | CAISDQGMGYEQYF
TRBJ2-3 | - | - | TRBV14 | TGTGCCAGCAGTAGGACAGTTCCCGGGGCAACAGATACGCAGTATTTT | CASSRTVPGATDTQYF
TRBJ2-2 | - | TRBD2 | TRBV7-2 | TGTGCCAGCAGCTTGGATAGCGGGGGGGCCGCCGGGGAGCTGTTTTTT | CASSLDSGGAAGELFF
TRBJ1-1 | - | TRBD1 | TRBV7-2 | TGTGCCAGCAGTTCTCAGGGGGCACGGACTGAAGCTTTCTTT | CASSSQGARTEAFF
TRBJ2-7 | - | TRBD1 | TRBV6-5 | TGTGCCAGCACCCCGCGGGCAGGGGGTTTATACGAGCAGTACTTC | CASTPRAGGLYEQYF
TRBJ2-3 | - | TRBD2 | TRBV5-1 | TGCGCCAGCAGCTTGGCGGGACTAGCTGTCCCAGATACGCAGTATTTT | CASSLAGLAVPDTQYF